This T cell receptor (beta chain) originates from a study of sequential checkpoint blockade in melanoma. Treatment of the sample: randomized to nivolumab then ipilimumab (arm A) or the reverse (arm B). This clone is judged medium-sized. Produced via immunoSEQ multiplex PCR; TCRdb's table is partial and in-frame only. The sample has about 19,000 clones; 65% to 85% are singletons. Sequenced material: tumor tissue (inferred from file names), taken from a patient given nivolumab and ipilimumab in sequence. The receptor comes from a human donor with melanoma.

The CDR3 DNA sequence: TGTGCCAGCAGCCGTGACAGGGCGCCGGGGCAGCCCCAGCATTTT. Its protein is CASSRDRAPGQPQHF. The rearrangement links TRBV6-7 to TRBJ1-5, with 7 bases that match TRBD1. TRBV6-7 counts as an open reading frame of uncertain function. The V gene end was trimmed by 6 bases and the J gene end by 7 bases; junction bases not matched to a gene: 12. This CDR3 has 15 residues.